A single sample gave rise to the 5 T cell receptor beta chains below, sequenced in a study of early T cells in non-severe SARS-CoV-2 infection. TCRdb called the 5' RACE reads again in MiXCR, with one record for every CDR3 protein. The repertoire holds roughly 110,000 distinct CDR3 sequences, with around 10% as singletons. The sample taken for sequencing was whole blood. These receptor sequences come from an adult who was a healthcare worker with PCR-confirmed SARS-CoV-2 infection or an uninfected control (not recorded which).

This clonotype was observed many times. This chain links TRBV15 with TRBJ1-2, with D possibly TRBD1 on 5 matching bases. Germline lookup yields CDR1 LNHNV and CDR2 YYDKDF (reference sequence). The CDR3 length is 14 residues. V lost 0 bases and J lost 7, with 12 bases in between. The CDR3 DNA reads TGTGCCACCAGCAGAGATTTGGGGGGATTTGGCTACACCTTC. Amino acids: CATSRDLGGFGYTF. Looking up the rest from reference TRBV15 and TRBJ1-2 gives the full variable domain: DAMVIQNPRYQVTQFGKPVTLSCSQTLNHNVMYWYQQKSSQAPKLLFHYYDKDFNNEADTPDNFQSRRPNTSFCFLDIRSPGLGDTAMYLCATSRDLGGFGYTFGSGTRLTVV.

This clonotype came up many times. This chain connects TRBV7-2 to TRBJ2-5, with D perhaps TRBD2 (6 bases). There are 14 residues in the CDR3. Germline lookup yields CDR1 SGHTA and CDR2 FQGNSA. The ends were cut back, 4 bases at V and 2 bases at J, with 11 bases in the middle. The CDR3: CASSSPGLQETQYF. CDR3 bases: TGTGCCAGCAGCTCACCGGGACTTCAAGAGACCCAGTACTTC.

The rearrangement links TRBV12-3 or TRBV12-4 to TRBJ2-7; 10 positions agree with TRBD2. The V gene end was trimmed by 5 bases and the J gene end by 2 bases; junction bases not matched to a gene: 6. This CDR3 has 15 residues. The CDR3 here is CASSPRLAGAYEQYF. CDR3 DNA: TGTGCCAGCAGTCCCCGACTAGCGGGCGCCTACGAGCAGTACTTC.

This clonotype has at least ten counts. The V gene is TRBV20-1, the J gene TRBJ1-4; TRBD1 agrees at 9 bases. The germline V gene encodes CDR1 DFQATT and CDR2 SNEGSKA (reference sequence). The CDR3 is made up of 12 amino acids. CDR3 nucleotide sequence: TGCAGCGCGGGACAGGGCTCTGAAAAACTGTTTTTT. Protein: CSAGQGSEKLFF.

The J gene is TRBJ1-2, the V gene TRBV7-2; a possible D gene is TRBD1 (6 bases). Trimming cost V 0 bases and J 8 bases, with 10 bases left between them. This CDR3 comprises 13 residues. In germline, CDR1 is SGHTA, CDR2 FQGNSA. CDR3 in DNA: TGTGCCAGCAGCTTAGCGGGGGCAAGGGGCTACACCTTC. It is translated as CASSLAGARGYTF.